This T cell receptor beta chain appears in the sequencing data of a study of T cells in Graves' hyperthyroidism and ophthalmopathy. Study background: The initial diagnosis was the point when peripheral blood was collected, ahead of any treatment.

TCR beta CDR3 regions were amplified from RNA transcripts. An initial round of RT-PCR targeting the TCR CDR3 relied on the HTBI primer set. TCRdb used MiXCR to reprocess the multiplex PCR reads, holding one entry per CDR3 protein. The sample has around 690,000 distinct CDR3 sequences; around a sixth are singletons. Study-level points and caveats: Most thyroid clonotypes that were expanded above 0.001 also turned up in blood. Ophthalmopathy prediction by the model preceded onset by a median about 6.3 months.

Germline assignment: CDR1 GTSNPN and CDR2 SVGIG (reference sequence). The CDR3 spans 14 residues. Trimming stripped 3 bases from V and 1 base from J, with 12 bases between. In its sample, this clonotype was seen many times. Its antigen remains unidentified. Patients counted as stable if ophthalmopathy did not develop within 18 months. This sequence joins TRBV30 and TRBJ1-1; D call uncertain. The source of this sequence is a man aged 50 or older with Graves' hyperthyroidism. The sequencing input was blood. CDR3 sequence (DNA): TGTGCCTGGAGAAGCGGAGGGTCGAACACTGAAGCTTTCTTT. This codes for CAWRSGGSNTEAFF. Complete variable domain (other parts from reference TRBV30 and TRBJ1-1): SQTIHQWPATLVQPVGSPLSLECTVEGTSNPNLYWYRQAAGRGLQLLFYSVGIGQISSEVPQNLSASRPQDRQFILSSKKLLLSDSGFYLCAWRSGGSNTEAFFGQGTRLTVV.